The T cell receptor beta chain under discussion was sequenced for a study of technical replicates of blood from a handful of donors. The germline CDR1 and CDR2 sequences are SGHRS and YFSETQ. The V gene end was trimmed by 0 bases and the J gene end by 14 bases; junction bases not matched to a gene: 11. The CDR3 has 15 residues. TCRdb keeps only in-frame clones here, not all; method: immunoSEQ multiplex PCR. The data contain fewer than 85,000 clones, 85% to 95% of them singletons. The source of this sequence is a human donor in good health. Some clones in this sample may be carry-over from other donors' samples. This chain uses TRBV5-1 with TRBJ2-1; TRBD2 aligns across 10 bases. The specimen was PBMCs. This CDR3 is CASSLGSSGSISEFF. CDR3 bases: TGCGCCAGCAGCTTGGGGTCTAGCGGGAGTATCTCAGAGTTCTTC.